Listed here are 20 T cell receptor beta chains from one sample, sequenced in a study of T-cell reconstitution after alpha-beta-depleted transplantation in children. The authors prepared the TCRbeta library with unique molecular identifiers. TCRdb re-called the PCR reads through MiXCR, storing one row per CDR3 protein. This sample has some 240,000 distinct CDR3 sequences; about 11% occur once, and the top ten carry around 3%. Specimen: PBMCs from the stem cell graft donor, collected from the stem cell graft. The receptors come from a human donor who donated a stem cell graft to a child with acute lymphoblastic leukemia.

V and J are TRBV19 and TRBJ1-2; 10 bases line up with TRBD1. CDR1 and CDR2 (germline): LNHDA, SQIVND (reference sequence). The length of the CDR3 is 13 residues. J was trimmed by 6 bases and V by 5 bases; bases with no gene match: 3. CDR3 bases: TGTGCCAGTAGTTCCGACAGGGGGCATGGCTACACCTTC. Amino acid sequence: CASSSDRGHGYTF.

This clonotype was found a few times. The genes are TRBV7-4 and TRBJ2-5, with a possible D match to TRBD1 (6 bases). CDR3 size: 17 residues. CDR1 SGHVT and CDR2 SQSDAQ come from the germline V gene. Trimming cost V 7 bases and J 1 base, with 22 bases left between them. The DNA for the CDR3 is TGTGCCAGCACCTTCCCCCCTGGAAGGACAGTCCAAGAGACCCAGTACTTC. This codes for CASTFPPGRTVQETQYF.

The CDR3 loop is CSVADLRSQGEEETQYF. The CDR3 DNA is TGCAGCGTTGCGGATTTGAGGTCACAGGGCGAGGAAGAGACCCAGTACTTC. The chain uses TRBV29-1 and TRBJ2-5; tentatively, D is TRBD1 (6 bases). V was clipped by 4 bases and J by 3 bases, with 24 bases between them. Looked up from germline, CDR1 is SQVTM and CDR2 is ANQGSEA. This CDR3 region has 17 residues.

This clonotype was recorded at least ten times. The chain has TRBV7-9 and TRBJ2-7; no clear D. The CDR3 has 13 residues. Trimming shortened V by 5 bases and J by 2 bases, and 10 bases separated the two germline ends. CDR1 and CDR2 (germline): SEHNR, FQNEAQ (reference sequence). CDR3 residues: CASSLGRPYEQYF. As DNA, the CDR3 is TGTGCCAGCAGCCTTGGGCGGCCCTACGAGCAGTACTTC.

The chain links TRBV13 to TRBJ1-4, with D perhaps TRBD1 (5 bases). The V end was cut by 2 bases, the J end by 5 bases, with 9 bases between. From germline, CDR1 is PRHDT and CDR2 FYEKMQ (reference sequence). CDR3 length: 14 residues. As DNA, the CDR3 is TGTGCCAGCAGCTTACGGGACCGCAATGAAAAACTGTTTTTT. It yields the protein CASSLRDRNEKLFF.

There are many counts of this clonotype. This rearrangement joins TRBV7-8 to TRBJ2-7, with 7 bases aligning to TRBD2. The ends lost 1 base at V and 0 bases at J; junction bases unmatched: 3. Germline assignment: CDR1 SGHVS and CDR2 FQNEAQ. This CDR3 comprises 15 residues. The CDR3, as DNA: TGTGCCAGCAGCTTAGAGGGAGGGAGCTCCTACGAGCAGTACTTC. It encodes CASSLEGGSSYEQYF.

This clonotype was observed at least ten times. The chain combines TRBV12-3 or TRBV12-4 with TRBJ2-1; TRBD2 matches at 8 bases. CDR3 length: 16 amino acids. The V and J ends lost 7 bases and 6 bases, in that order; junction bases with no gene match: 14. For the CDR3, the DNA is TGTGCCAGCACTGTATTCGGGGGGGCCTCCCTCAATGAGCAGTTCTTC. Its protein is CASTVFGGASLNEQFF.

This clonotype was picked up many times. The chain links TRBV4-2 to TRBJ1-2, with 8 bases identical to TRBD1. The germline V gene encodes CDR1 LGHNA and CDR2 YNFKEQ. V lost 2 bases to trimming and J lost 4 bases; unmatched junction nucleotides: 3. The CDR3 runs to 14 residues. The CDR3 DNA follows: TGTGCCAGCAGCCAACAGGGGGCTGGCTATGGCTACACCTTC. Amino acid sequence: CASSQQGAGYGYTF.

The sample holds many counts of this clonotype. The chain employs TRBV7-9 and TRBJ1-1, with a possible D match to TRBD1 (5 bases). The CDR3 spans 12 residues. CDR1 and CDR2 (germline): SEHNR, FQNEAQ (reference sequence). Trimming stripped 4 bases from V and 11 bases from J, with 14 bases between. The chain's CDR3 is CASSSQGSPAFF. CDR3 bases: TGTGCCAGCAGCTCCCAGGGATCCCCGGCTTTCTTT.

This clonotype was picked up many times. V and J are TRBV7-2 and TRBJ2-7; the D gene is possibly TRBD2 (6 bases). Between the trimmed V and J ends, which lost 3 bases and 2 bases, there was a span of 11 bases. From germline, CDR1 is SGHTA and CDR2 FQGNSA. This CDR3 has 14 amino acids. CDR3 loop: CASSLFGGPYEQYF. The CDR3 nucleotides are TGTGCCAGCAGCTTGTTCGGGGGTCCCTACGAGCAGTACTTC.

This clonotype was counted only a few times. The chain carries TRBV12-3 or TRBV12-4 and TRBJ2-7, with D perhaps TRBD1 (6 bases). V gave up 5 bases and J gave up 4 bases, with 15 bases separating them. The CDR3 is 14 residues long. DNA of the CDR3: TGTGCCAGCAGTCCCCTGACAGGTTTTTACGAGCAGTACTTC. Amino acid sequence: CASSPLTGFYEQYF.

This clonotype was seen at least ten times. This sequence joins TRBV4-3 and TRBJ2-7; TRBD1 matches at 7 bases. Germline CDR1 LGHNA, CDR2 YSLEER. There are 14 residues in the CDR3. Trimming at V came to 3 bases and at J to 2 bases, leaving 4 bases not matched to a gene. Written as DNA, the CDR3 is TGCGCCAGCAGCCAGGGGACAGTAGCCTACGAGCAGTACTTC. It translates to CASSQGTVAYEQYF.

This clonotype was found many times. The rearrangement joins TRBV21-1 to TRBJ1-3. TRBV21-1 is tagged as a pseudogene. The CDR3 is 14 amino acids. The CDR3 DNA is TGTGCCAGCAGCAAAGAAGCGGGCTTCAACACCATATATTTT. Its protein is CASSKEAGFNTIYF.

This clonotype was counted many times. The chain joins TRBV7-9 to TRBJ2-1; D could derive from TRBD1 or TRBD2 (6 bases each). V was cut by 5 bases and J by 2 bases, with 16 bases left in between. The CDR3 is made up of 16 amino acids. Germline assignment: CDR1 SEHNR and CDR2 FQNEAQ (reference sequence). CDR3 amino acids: CASSRSGAGTYNEQFF. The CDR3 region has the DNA TGTGCCAGCAGCCGCTCGGGGGCGGGAACCTACAATGAGCAGTTCTTC.

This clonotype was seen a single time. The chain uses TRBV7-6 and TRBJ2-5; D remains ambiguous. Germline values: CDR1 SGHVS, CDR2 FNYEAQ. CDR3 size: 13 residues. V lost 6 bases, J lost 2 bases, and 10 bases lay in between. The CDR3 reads CASRLDPQETQYF. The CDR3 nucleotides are TGTGCCAGCAGACTGGACCCTCAAGAGACCCAGTACTTC.

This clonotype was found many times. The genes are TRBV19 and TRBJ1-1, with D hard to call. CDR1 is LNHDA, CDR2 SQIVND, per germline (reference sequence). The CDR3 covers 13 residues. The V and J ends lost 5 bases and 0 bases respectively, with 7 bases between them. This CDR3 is CASSSGLNTEAFF. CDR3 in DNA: TGTGCCAGTAGTTCGGGTTTGAACACTGAAGCTTTCTTT.

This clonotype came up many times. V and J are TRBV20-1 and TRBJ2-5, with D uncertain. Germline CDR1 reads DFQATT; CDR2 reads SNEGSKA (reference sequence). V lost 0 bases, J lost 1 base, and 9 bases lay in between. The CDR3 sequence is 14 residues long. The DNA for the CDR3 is TGCAGTGCTAGAGATCCACGGTTCCAAGAGACCCAGTACTTC. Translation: CSARDPRFQETQYF.

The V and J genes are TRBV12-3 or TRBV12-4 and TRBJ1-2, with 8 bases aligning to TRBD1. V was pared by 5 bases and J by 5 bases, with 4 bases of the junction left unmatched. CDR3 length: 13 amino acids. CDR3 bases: TGTGCCAGCAGTGAAACAGGGGGTTATGGCTACACCTTC. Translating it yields CASSETGGYGYTF.

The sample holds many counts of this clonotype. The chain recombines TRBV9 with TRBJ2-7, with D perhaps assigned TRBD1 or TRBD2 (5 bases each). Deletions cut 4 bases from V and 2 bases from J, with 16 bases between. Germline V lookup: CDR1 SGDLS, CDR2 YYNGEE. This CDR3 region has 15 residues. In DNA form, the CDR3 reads TGTGCCAGCAGCCCCTCCGGGACGCTGGCCTACGAGCAGTACTTC. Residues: CASSPSGTLAYEQYF.

For the CDR3, the DNA is TGTGCCAGCAGCCTACAGGGGCGTGAAGCTTTCTTT. It is translated as CASSLQGREAFF. The genes are TRBV11-3 and TRBJ1-1, with 7 nucleotides matching TRBD1. This CDR3 spans 12 amino acids. Germline V CDR1 and CDR2: SGHNT, YENEEA. J was trimmed by 7 bases and V by 5 bases; bases with no gene match: 4.